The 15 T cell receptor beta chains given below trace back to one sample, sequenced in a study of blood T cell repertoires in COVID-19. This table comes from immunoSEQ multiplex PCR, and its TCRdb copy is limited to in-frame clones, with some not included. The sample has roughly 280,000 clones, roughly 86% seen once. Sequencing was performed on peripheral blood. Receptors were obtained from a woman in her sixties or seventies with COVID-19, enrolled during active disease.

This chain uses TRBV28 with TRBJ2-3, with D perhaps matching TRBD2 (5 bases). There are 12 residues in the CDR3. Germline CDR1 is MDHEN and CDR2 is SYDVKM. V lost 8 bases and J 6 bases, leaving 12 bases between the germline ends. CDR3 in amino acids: CASSKEADTQYF. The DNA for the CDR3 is TGTGCCAGCTCCAAGGAGGCCGATACGCAGTATTTT. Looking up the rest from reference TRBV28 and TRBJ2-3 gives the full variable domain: DVKVTQSSRYLVKRTGEKVFLECVQDMDHENMFWYRQDPGLGLRLIYFSYDVKMKEKGDIPEGYSVSREKKERFSLILESASTNQTSMYLCASSKEADTQYFGPGTRLTVL.

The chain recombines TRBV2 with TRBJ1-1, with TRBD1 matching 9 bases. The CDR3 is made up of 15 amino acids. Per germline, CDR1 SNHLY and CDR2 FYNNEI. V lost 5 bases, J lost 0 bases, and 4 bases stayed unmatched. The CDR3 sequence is CASSPRTGVNTEAFF. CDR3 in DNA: TGTGCCAGCAGTCCTCGGACAGGGGTGAACACTGAAGCTTTCTTT.

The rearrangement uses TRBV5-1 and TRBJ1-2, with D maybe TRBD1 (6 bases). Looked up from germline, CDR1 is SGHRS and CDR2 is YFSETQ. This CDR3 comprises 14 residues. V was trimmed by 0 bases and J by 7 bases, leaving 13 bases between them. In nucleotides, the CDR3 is TGCGCCAGCAGCTTGGCCCTGGGGGCGAGTGGCTACACCTTC. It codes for CASSLALGASGYTF.

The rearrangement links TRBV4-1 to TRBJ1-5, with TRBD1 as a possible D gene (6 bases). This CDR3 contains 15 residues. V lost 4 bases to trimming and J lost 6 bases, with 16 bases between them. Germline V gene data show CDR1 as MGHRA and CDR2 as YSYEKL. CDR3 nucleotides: TGCGCCAGCAGCCCTCGAACGGGGGGCGGTCAGCCCCAGCATTTT. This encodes CASSPRTGGGQPQHF.

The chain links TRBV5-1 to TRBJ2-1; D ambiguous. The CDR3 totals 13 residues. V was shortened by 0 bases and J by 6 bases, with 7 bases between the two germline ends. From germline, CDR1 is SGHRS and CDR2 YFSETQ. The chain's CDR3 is CASSLGAINEQFF. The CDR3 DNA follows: TGCGCCAGCAGCTTGGGGGCGATCAATGAGCAGTTCTTC. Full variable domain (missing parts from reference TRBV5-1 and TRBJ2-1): KAGVTQTPRYLIKTRGQQVTLSCSPISGHRSVSWYQQTPGQGLQFLFEYFSETQRNKGNFPGRFSGRQFSNSRSEMNVSTLELGDSALYLCASSLGAINEQFFGPGTRLTVL.

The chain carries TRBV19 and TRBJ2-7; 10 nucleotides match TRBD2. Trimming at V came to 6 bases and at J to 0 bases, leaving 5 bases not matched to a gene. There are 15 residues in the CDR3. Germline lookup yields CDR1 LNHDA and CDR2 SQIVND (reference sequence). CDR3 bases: TGTGCCAGTAGGGACCGGACTAGCGGCTCCTACGAGCAGTACTTC. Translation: CASRDRTSGSYEQYF.

DNA for the CDR3: TGTGCCAGCAGCTTAGCAGTGGGGCGATGGGAGCAGTACTTC. It yields the protein CASSLAVGRWEQYF. The chain joins TRBV7-2 to TRBJ2-7; weak D call: TRBD1 (5 bases). Germline-derived CDR1 and CDR2 are SGHTA and FQGNSA. The CDR3 is 14 residues long. Trimming left V 0 bases short and J 7 bases short, with 13 bases between.

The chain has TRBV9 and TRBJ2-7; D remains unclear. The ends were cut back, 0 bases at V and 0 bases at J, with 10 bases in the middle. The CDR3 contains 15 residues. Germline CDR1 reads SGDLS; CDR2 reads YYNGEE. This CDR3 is CASSVVGGSSYEQYF. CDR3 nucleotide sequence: TGTGCCAGCAGCGTAGTTGGCGGATCCTCCTACGAGCAGTACTTC.

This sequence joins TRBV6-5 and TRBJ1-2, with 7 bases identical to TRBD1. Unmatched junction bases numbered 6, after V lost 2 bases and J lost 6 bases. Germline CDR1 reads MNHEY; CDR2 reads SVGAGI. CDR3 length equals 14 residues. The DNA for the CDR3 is TGTGCCAGCAGTTACGATGGGACAGCCAATGGCTACACCTTC. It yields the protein CASSYDGTANGYTF.

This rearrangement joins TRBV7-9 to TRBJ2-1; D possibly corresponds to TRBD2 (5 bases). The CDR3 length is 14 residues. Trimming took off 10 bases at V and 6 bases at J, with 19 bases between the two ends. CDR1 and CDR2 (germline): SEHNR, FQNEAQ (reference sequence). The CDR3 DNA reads TGTGCCACCGGACGGGAAGTGGGAAGCAATGAGCAGTTCTTC. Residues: CATGREVGSNEQFF. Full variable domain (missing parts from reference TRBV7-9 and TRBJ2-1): DTGVSQNPRHKITKRGQNVTFRCDPISEHNRLYWYRQTLGQGPEFLTYFQNEAQLEKSRLLSDRFSAERPKGSFSTLEIQRTEQGDSAMYLCATGREVGSNEQFFGPGTRLTVL.

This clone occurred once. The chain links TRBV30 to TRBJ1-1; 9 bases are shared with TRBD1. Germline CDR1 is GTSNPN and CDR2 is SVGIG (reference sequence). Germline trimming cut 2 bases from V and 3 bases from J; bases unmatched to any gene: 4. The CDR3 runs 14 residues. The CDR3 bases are TGTGCCTGGAGTTCGACAGGGGGGTACACTGAAGCTTTCTTT. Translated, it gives CAWSSTGGYTEAFF.

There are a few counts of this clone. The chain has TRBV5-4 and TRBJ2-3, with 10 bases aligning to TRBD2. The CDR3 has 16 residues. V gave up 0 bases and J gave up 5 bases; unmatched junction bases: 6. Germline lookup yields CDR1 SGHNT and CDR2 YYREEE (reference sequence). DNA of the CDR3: TGTGCCAGCAGCTTGGGTCTAGCGGGAGTTAAAGATACGCAGTATTTT. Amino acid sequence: CASSLGLAGVKDTQYF.

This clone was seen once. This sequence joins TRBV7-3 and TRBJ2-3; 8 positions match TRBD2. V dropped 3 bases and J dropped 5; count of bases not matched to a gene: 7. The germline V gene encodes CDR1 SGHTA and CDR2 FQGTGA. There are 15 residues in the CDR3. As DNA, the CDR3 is TGTGCCAGCAGCTTGTCGGGAGGGCCAAGAGATACGCAGTATTTT. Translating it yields CASSLSGGPRDTQYF.

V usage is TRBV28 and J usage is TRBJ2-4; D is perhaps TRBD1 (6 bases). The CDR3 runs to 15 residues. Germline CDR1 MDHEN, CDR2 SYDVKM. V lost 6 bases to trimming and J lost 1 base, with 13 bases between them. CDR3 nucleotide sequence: TGTGCCAGCAGCCCCAGGGGAATGGCCAAAAACATTCAGTACTTC. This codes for CASSPRGMAKNIQYF. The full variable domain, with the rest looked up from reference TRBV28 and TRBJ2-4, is DVKVTQSSRYLVKRTGEKVFLECVQDMDHENMFWYRQDPGLGLRLIYFSYDVKMKEKGDIPEGYSVSREKKERFSLILESASTNQTSMYLCASSPRGMAKNIQYFGAGTRLSVL.

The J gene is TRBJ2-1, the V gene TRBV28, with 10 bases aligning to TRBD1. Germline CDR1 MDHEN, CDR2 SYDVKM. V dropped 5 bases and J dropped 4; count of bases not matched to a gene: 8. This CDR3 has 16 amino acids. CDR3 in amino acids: CASSPIGQGGYNEQFF. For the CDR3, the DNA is TGTGCCAGCAGTCCAATTGGACAGGGGGGGTACAATGAGCAGTTCTTC. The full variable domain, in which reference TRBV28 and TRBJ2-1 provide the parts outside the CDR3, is DVKVTQSSRYLVKRTGEKVFLECVQDMDHENMFWYRQDPGLGLRLIYFSYDVKMKEKGDIPEGYSVSREKKERFSLILESASTNQTSMYLCASSPIGQGGYNEQFFGPGTRLTVL.